The clone carrying this T cell receptor (beta chain) was counted a few times. The germline gives CDR1 DFQATT, CDR2 SNEGSKA (reference sequence). V was cut by 0 bases and J by 5 bases, with 17 bases left in between. The CDR3 sequence is 16 residues long. The data originate from a study of regulatory T cells in long-lasting Graves disease. iRepertoire HTBI primers and Arm-PCR of CDR3 regions built TCR beta libraries. TCRdb reanalysed the multiplex PCR reads using MiXCR and keeps one entry per CDR3 protein. The repertoire holds under 500,000 distinct CDR3 sequences, roughly 20% seen once, with less than 25% in the top ten. Regarding time point: persistent/refractory GD, antithyroid drugs over 5 years with positive TRAb. RNA isolated from PBMCs was used to make the TCR library.

The gene calls are TRBV20-1 and TRBJ1-5; D might be TRBD1 (5 bases). This specimen was peripheral blood mononuclear cells (PBMCs), taken when the disease was refractory, from a patient treated with antithyroid drugs. The origin of this receptor is a female donor with Graves disease. CDR3 protein: CSARDIGGAGHQPQHF. The CDR3 bases are TGCAGTGCTAGAGATATTGGCGGAGCGGGGCATCAGCCCCAGCATTTT.